This section outlines one T cell receptor beta chain sequence together with its context. Its antigen remains unknown. This entry is derived from a study of siplizumab effects on memory and regulatory T cells. Study-level results: Researchers did not confirm the suppressive function of proliferating Tregs from siplizumab cultures. Sequences that were alloreactive and traceable to unstimulated CD4+ memory cells were significantly reduced by siplizumab. Naive T cells looked more diverse than memory cells and looked like major alloresponse contributors.

Assay: immunoSEQ multiplex PCR; the TCRdb copy retains only in-frame clones and omits some. The profile shows around 87,000 clones, approximately 90% of them singletons. Deletions cut 0 bases from V and 8 bases from J, with 16 bases between. The germline gives CDR1 LGHNA, CDR2 YNFKEQ. The CDR3 is 16 residues long. The sequenced sample was CD4+ T cells sorted from blood. This sequence joins TRBV4-2 and TRBJ1-4, with D maybe TRBD1 (5 bases). The TCR was taken from a human donor in good health. The CDR3 region is CASSQEVSRAKEKLFF. The CDR3 nucleotides are TGTGCCAGCAGCCAAGAGGTAAGCAGGGCGAAGGAAAAACTGTTTTTT.